A single sample is the source of the 7 T cell receptor beta chains below, sequenced in a study of human T cells and chemical hapten exposure. Time point reported: pre-sensitization, week 0. Treatment in this sample: therapeutic diphenylcyclopropenone sensitization with weekly scalp DPC. Each CDR3 protein gets one entry after TCRdb re-called the RACE reads with MiXCR. The table includes some 300,000 distinct CDR3 sequences, around 5% detected once. The starting material was whole blood, obtained in connection with sensitization to the hapten diphenylcyclopropenone (DPC). The receptors come from a young woman with alopecia areata. Some clones in this sample may be carry-over from other donors' samples.

This clonotype was counted many times. The DNA of the CDR3 is TGTGCCAGCAGTGACGGCAGGAGCTCTGGGGCCAACGTCCTGACTTTC. Its translation: CASSDGRSSGANVLTF. The chain carries TRBV25-1 and TRBJ2-6, with unresolved D. The V and J ends lost 3 bases and 0 bases respectively, with 9 bases between them. From germline, CDR1 is MGHDK and CDR2 SYGVNS. The CDR3 has 16 amino acids.

The table lists this clonotype with a few counts. V is TRBV6-2 or TRBV6-3 and J is TRBJ1-5; D is uncertain. The ends were cut back, 0 bases at V and 11 bases at J, with 20 bases in the middle. In germline, CDR1 is MNHEY, CDR2 SVGEGT. The CDR3 spans 16 residues. The CDR3 nucleotides are TGTGCCAGCAGTTACTCGAAAGCCAGGTTGGACGTGACCCAGCATTTT. It specifies CASSYSKARLDVTQHF.

This clonotype was observed many times. The gene calls are TRBV5-1 and TRBJ1-4; 8 positions match TRBD1. The CDR3 consists of 15 residues. V gave up 4 bases and J gave up 8 bases; unmatched junction bases: 10. Germline CDR1 is SGHRS and CDR2 is YFSETQ. CDR3 nucleotides: TGCGCCAGCAGCACAGGGGGGTCCGCCATCGAAAAACTGTTTTTT. This translates into CASSTGGSAIEKLFF.

This clonotype has more than one count but fewer than ten. This chain connects TRBV7-8 to TRBJ1-2, with TRBD1 matching 7 bases. J lost 8 bases, V lost 4 bases, and 10 bases had no gene match. The germline V gene encodes CDR1 SGHVS and CDR2 FQNEAQ. The CDR3 runs to 14 residues. The CDR3 coding sequence is TGTGCCAGCAGCTCCTCGACAGGGACGAGCGGCTACACCTTC. This translates into CASSSSTGTSGYTF.

The chain is built from TRBV7-9 and TRBJ2-7, with 12 bases that match TRBD2. CDR1 and CDR2 from the germline V gene are SEHNR and FQNEAQ (reference sequence). V shed 1 base, J shed 6 bases, and the junction held 13 bases outside the gene matches. This CDR3 spans 18 amino acids. CDR3 region: CASSLEWRLAGGPREQYF. DNA for the CDR3: TGTGCCAGCAGCTTAGAATGGAGGCTAGCGGGGGGGCCGCGCGAGCAGTACTTC.

This clonotype was counted ten times or more. This chain links TRBV10-3 with TRBJ2-3; 12 bases are a match to TRBD2. CDR3 length equals 17 residues. Germline trimming cut 0 bases from V and 5 bases from J; bases unmatched to any gene: 6. Germline V gives CDR1 ENHRY, CDR2 SYGVKD. In DNA form, the CDR3 reads TGTGCCATCAGTGAGTCGTCTAGCGGGGGGGCCCAAGATACGCAGTATTTT. Translating it yields CAISESSSGGAQDTQYF.

The chain couples TRBV29-1 to TRBJ2-2; possibly TRBD1 for D (5 bases). Germline CDR1 SQVTM, CDR2 ANQGSEA. V was clipped by 4 bases and J by 0 bases, with 9 bases between them. This CDR3 region has 14 residues. The CDR3 DNA is TGCAGCGTTGGGGGCCAGACGAACACCGGGGAGCTGTTTTTT. This sequence encodes CSVGGQTNTGELFF.